This T cell receptor beta chain was observed in a study of T cells in Graves' hyperthyroidism and ophthalmopathy. Background on the study: Once the initial diagnosis was made, peripheral blood was obtained before any treatment.

This clonotype has just a few counts. What it binds is unknown. Points from the study as a whole: Ophthalmopathy and stable hyperthyroidism were separated by a 13 V-J model.

TCR beta CDR3 sequences were amplified from RNA transcripts. In the first-round RT-PCR of the TCR CDR3, the HTBI primer set was used. TCRdb re-analysed the multiplex PCR reads in MiXCR, keeping a single row per CDR3 protein. The table records 550,000 to 700,000 distinct CDR3 sequences, approximately 14% of them present only once. Each ophthalmopathy patient scored at least 3 on the Clinical Activity Score and at least 4 on NOSPECS grade, with duration under 3 months. Uncontrolled infection, other autoimmune disease, pregnancy or lactation barred patients from enrollment. The clonotype originates from a middle-aged woman with Graves' ophthalmopathy. The sequencing sample was made of blood.

Here the CDR3 DNA reads TGCGCCAGCAGCCAAGAACTGGGGCCTACCCTCTACGAGCAGTACTTC. Amino acid sequence: CASSQELGPTLYEQYF. The chain couples TRBV4-3 to TRBJ2-7, with D tentatively TRBD1 (5 bases). This CDR3 spans 16 amino acids. V lost 0 bases to trimming and J lost 3 bases, with 15 bases between them. Germline assignment: CDR1 LGHNA and CDR2 YSLEER.